This T cell receptor beta chain was obtained from a study of radiotherapy plus CTLA-4 blockade in lung cancer. Study information: Objective responses were seen in around 20% of patients, disease control in 31%. Study-wide findings and caveats: Interferon-beta, together with early blood T cell clone dynamics, reportedly best predicted response. Once radiotherapy plus ipilimumab had been given, TCR clones derived from tumor expanded in blood.

Germline CDR1 is MRHNA and CDR2 is SNTAGT. V lost 5 bases and J lost 0; bases outside the gene matches: 6. The CDR3 has 16 residues. In this sample, this clone turned up once. Its antigen remains unidentified. Data came from immunoSEQ multiplex PCR; TCRdb stores just in-frame clones and leaves some out. The sample consists of 50,000 to 65,000 clones, 70% to 85% of them appearing once. Focal radiation was given together with CTLA-4 blockade (ipilimumab) to patients with chemo-refractory metastatic non-small-cell lung cancer. The chain is built from TRBV6-4 and TRBJ2-3, with 9 nucleotides matching TRBD2. The receptor comes from a human donor with non-small cell lung cancer whose response to radiotherapy plus ipilimumab could not be evaluated. This specimen was peripheral blood, taken from a patient treated with radiotherapy plus ipilimumab. The CDR3 nucleotides are TGTGCCAGCAGTCCGAGACTAGCGGCAAGCACAGATACGCAGTATTTT. Its protein product is CASSPRLAASTDTQYF.